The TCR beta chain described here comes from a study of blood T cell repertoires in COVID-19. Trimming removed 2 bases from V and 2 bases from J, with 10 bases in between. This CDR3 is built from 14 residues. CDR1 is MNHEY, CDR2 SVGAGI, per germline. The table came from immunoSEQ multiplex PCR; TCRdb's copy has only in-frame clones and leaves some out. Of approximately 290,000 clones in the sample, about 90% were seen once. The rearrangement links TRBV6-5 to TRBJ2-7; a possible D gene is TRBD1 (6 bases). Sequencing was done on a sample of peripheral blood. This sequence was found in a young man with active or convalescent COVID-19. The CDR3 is CASSYDRTTYEQYF. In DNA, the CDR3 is TGTGCCAGCAGTTACGACAGGACGACCTACGAGCAGTACTTC.